The 15 T cell receptor beta chains below come from one sample, sequenced in a study of T cells after posttransplantation cyclophosphamide. A marrow graft followed busulfan-fludarabine conditioning, with cyclophosphamide on days +3 and +4. The protocol was immunoSEQ multiplex PCR, while the TCRdb copy is restricted to in-frame clones and leaves out a portion. The repertoire includes some 6,700 clones, 81% of them detected once, and approximately 22% sits in the top ten. Here the sequenced sample was PBMCs, taken after allogeneic stem cell transplant with posttransplant cyclophosphamide. The source is a female patient in her fifties who received an allogeneic stem cell transplant from a related donor, was CMV-positive, and had no GVHD. Some T cells may have come from the graft donor.

The rearrangement links TRBV19 to TRBJ1-5; D is perhaps TRBD1 (6 bases). Germline CDR1 reads LNHDA; CDR2 reads SQIVND (reference sequence). V lost 5 bases to trimming and J lost 7 bases, with 15 bases between them. This CDR3 comprises 14 residues. In DNA form, the CDR3 reads TGTGCCAGTAGTCTCCGGCAGGGGAGCCAGCCCCAGCATTTT. Its translation is CASSLRQGSQPQHF.

In this sample, this clone turned up once. The chain employs TRBV27 and TRBJ2-3; TRBD2 matches 9 bases. V lost 5 bases, J lost 0 bases, and 6 bases stayed unmatched. CDR1 is MNHEY, CDR2 SMNVEV, per germline (reference sequence). The CDR3 sequence is 16 residues long. The CDR3 DNA follows: TGTGCCAGCAGTACCTGGACTAGCGAAAGCACAGATACGCAGTATTTT. Translation gives CASSTWTSESTDTQYF.

CDR3 sequence (DNA): TGTGCCAGCAGCTCGACTAGCGGGGGCAATGAGCAGTTCTTC. It encodes CASSSTSGGNEQFF. The chain combines TRBV11-2 with TRBJ2-1; 12 nucleotides agree with TRBD2. Germline V gives CDR1 SGHAT, CDR2 FQNNGV. The J segment lost 6 bases and the V segment lost 4 bases, leaving 1 base of the junction unmatched. CDR3 length equals 14 residues.

This rearrangement joins TRBV11-2 to TRBJ2-1; 9 bases match TRBD2. Losses at the gene ends were 1 base for V and 8 bases for J; bases not matched to a gene: 6. Germline V gene lookup returns CDR1 SGHAT and CDR2 FQNNGV. This CDR3 spans 15 amino acids. DNA of the CDR3: TGTGCCAGCAGCTTAGTTTTAGCGGGGGATGATGAGCAGTTCTTC. It translates to CASSLVLAGDDEQFF.

The J gene is TRBJ2-7, the V gene TRBV5-4, with TRBD2 matching 7 bases. The CDR3 is 15 amino acids. With V trimmed by 0 bases and J by 2 bases, 5 bases remained unmatched. CDR1 is SGHNT, CDR2 YYREEE, per germline (reference sequence). CDR3: CASSLESGGTYEQYF. The CDR3 nucleotides read TGTGCCAGCAGCTTGGAGTCGGGAGGCACCTACGAGCAGTACTTC.

About this clone: Other DNA sequences in this specimen translate into the identical CDR3. V and J are TRBV5-1 and TRBJ2-3; TRBD2 matches at 7 bases. This CDR3 has 16 amino acids. The germline V gene encodes CDR1 SGHRS and CDR2 YFSETQ. V lost 2 bases to trimming and J lost 0 bases; unmatched junction nucleotides: 6. CDR3 nucleotides: TGCGCCAGCAGCTTCCCACCGGGGGGTAGCACAGATACGCAGTATTTT. Amino acid sequence: CASSFPPGGSTDTQYF.

This clone occurred a few times. The chain recombines TRBV28 with TRBJ1-4, with D perhaps matching TRBD1 (5 bases). V lost 7 bases to trimming and J lost 2 bases, with 11 bases between them. Germline loops: CDR1 MDHEN, CDR2 SYDVKM. This CDR3 is built from 14 residues. The CDR3 DNA reads TGTGCCAGCAACCAGGGCGGCACTAATGAAAAACTGTTTTTT. Encoded protein: CASNQGGTNEKLFF.

The chain carries TRBV7-2 and TRBJ2-1, with D unresolved. Germline lookup yields CDR1 SGHTA and CDR2 FQGNSA. V dropped 3 bases and J dropped 4 bases, with 4 bases sitting between them. This CDR3 is 12 amino acids long. The CDR3 region has the DNA TGTGCCAGCAGCTTGCTATACAATGAGCAGTTCTTC. As protein: CASSLLYNEQFF.

This clone was seen once. The chain has TRBV7-8 and TRBJ2-2; D possibly corresponds to TRBD1 (5 bases). The CDR3 is 15 residues long. Germline CDR1 and CDR2: SGHVS and FQNEAQ. V was trimmed by 0 bases and J by 2 bases, leaving 7 bases between them. CDR3 region: CASSLAGQNTGELFF. The CDR3 nucleotides read TGTGCCAGCAGCTTAGCTGGACAAAACACCGGGGAGCTGTTTTTT.

The V gene is TRBV2, the J gene TRBJ2-5; D not resolved. This CDR3 comprises 14 residues. V lost 4 bases to trimming and J lost 0 bases, with 9 bases between them. The germline gives CDR1 SNHLY, CDR2 FYNNEI. CDR3 amino acids: CASSALSHQETQYF. In DNA form, the CDR3 reads TGTGCCAGCAGTGCTTTAAGCCACCAAGAGACCCAGTACTTC.

The chain recombines TRBV7-3 with TRBJ1-6; perhaps TRBD1 as D (6 bases). Germline CDR1 reads SGHTA; CDR2 reads FQGTGA. The CDR3 covers 14 residues. V lost 1 base to trimming and J lost 5 bases, with 6 bases between them. Here the CDR3 DNA reads TGTGCCAGCAGCTTAAGGGACAATAATTCACCCCTCCACTTT. Translating gives CASSLRDNNSPLHF.

The chain links TRBV2 to TRBJ2-2; 8 nucleotides align to TRBD2. The germline CDR1 and CDR2 sequences are SNHLY and FYNNEI. Trimming cost V 6 bases and J 1 base; bases outside gene matches: 7. The CDR3 contains 16 residues. The CDR3 reads CASSDRLAWNTGELFF. CDR3 bases: TGTGCCAGCAGCGATCGACTAGCGTGGAACACCGGGGAGCTGTTTTTT. Looking up the rest from reference TRBV2 and TRBJ2-2 gives the full variable domain: EPEVTQTPSHQVTQMGQEVILRCVPISNHLYFYWYRQILGQKVEFLVSFYNNEISEKSEIFDDQFSVERPDGSNFTLKIRSTKLEDSAMYFCASSDRLAWNTGELFFGEGSRLTVL.

This clone came up a few times. The CDR3 protein is CASSGVGTGSTDTQYF. DNA for the CDR3: TGTGCCAGCAGCGGGGTTGGTACAGGGAGCACAGATACGCAGTATTTT. The rearrangement joins TRBV11-2 to TRBJ2-3, with D possibly matching TRBD1 (6 bases). Germline CDR1 and CDR2: SGHAT and FQNNGV. This CDR3 is built from 16 residues. V lost 5 bases and J 0 bases, leaving 15 bases between the germline ends.

V and J are TRBV11-2 and TRBJ1-2; 8 nucleotides agree with TRBD1. This CDR3 has 12 amino acids. CDR1 SGHAT and CDR2 FQNNGV come from the germline V gene. After removal of 7 bases from V and 10 bases from J, the junction contained 8 bases not matched to a gene. CDR3 nucleotides: TGTGCCAGCACCCTGGACAGGGTGGACTACACCTTC. This translates into CASTLDRVDYTF.

This sequence joins TRBV2 and TRBJ1-5, with D perhaps matching TRBD1 (5 bases). In germline, CDR1 is SNHLY, CDR2 FYNNEI. V shed 5 bases and J shed 4 bases, with 15 bases lying between them. The CDR3 covers 15 residues. The CDR3 loop is CASSRVGGLNQPQHF. Written as DNA, the CDR3 is TGTGCCAGCAGTCGGGTGGGGGGGTTGAATCAGCCCCAGCATTTT.